This passage covers 28 T cell receptor beta chains from one sample sequenced in a study of blood T cell repertoires in COVID-19. Data came from immunoSEQ multiplex PCR; TCRdb stores just in-frame clones and leaves some out. The data hold tens of thousands of clones, with around nine tenths observed a single time. Source material: peripheral blood. Receptors originate from a middle-aged man with acute or convalescent COVID-19.

Only one count was recorded for this clone. The rearrangement joins TRBV6-2 or TRBV6-3 to TRBJ2-3, with TRBD2 identical over 11 bases. This CDR3 comprises 18 residues. With V trimmed by 5 bases and J by 0 bases, 10 bases remained unmatched. From germline, CDR1 is MNHEY and CDR2 SVGEGT. CDR3 in DNA: TGTGCCAGCAGTCGCCCTAGCGGGAGGTCGGCTAGCACAGATACGCAGTATTTT. Translated: CASSRPSGRSASTDTQYF.

The chain is built from TRBV5-1 and TRBJ1-1; D gene unclear. The germline V gene encodes CDR1 SGHRS and CDR2 YFSETQ. The CDR3 totals 15 residues. Trimming left V 0 bases short and J 0 bases short, with 9 bases between. CDR3 in DNA: TGCGCCAGCAGCTTGGGAGCCACGATGAACACTGAAGCTTTCTTT. The encoded protein is CASSLGATMNTEAFF.

This chain connects TRBV24-1 to TRBJ1-5; 12 bases are a match to TRBD1. With V trimmed by 2 bases and J by 7 bases, 5 bases remained unmatched. The CDR3 is made up of 16 amino acids. In germline, CDR1 is KGHDR, CDR2 SFDVKD. The CDR3: CATSDSGQGAGQPQHF. CDR3 DNA sequence: TGTGCCACCAGTGATTCGGGACAGGGGGCAGGGCAGCCCCAGCATTTT.

J is TRBJ2-5 and V is TRBV19; perhaps TRBD1 as D (5 bases). The CDR3 is made up of 16 amino acids. V dropped 6 bases and J dropped 8 bases, with 25 bases sitting between them. The germline gives CDR1 LNHDA, CDR2 SQIVND (reference sequence). This CDR3 is CASSLQGASPPETQYF. The CDR3 coding sequence is TGTGCCAGTAGCCTCCAAGGGGCCTCACCGCCGGAAACCCAGTACTTC.

This clone is a singleton in its sample. J is TRBJ1-3 and V is TRBV10-3; possibly TRBD1 for D (5 bases). Trimming cost V 4 bases and J 0 bases, with 10 bases left between them. Germline V lookup: CDR1 ENHRY, CDR2 SYGVKD. The CDR3 has 15 amino acids. CDR3 residues: CAISGPGFSGNTIYF. CDR3 nucleotides: TGTGCCATCAGTGGACCAGGGTTCTCTGGAAACACCATATATTTT.

V and J are TRBV6-6 and TRBJ1-5; D is possibly TRBD1 (5 bases). V lost 8 bases and J lost 1, with 6 bases in between. The CDR3 totals 12 residues. Germline V gene lookup returns CDR1 MNHNY and CDR2 SVGAGI (reference sequence). CDR3 region: CASRGSNQPQHF. The CDR3 DNA follows: TGTGCCAGCCGGGGGAGCAATCAGCCCCAGCATTTT.

V and J are TRBV11-2 and TRBJ1-1, with a tentative D call TRBD1 (6 bases). The CDR3 runs 13 residues. The germline V gene has CDR1 SGHAT and CDR2 FQNNGV. The germline V and J ends were trimmed by 5 bases and 3 bases, with 10 bases remaining between them. As DNA, the CDR3 is TGTGCCAGCAGCGCCAACAGGGACACTGAAGCTTTCTTT. It specifies CASSANRDTEAFF.

V is TRBV10-1 and J is TRBJ2-7; 13 nucleotides line up with TRBD2. Germline V gene lookup returns CDR1 WNHNN and CDR2 SYGVQD (reference sequence). The J segment lost 5 bases and the V segment lost 3 bases, leaving 4 bases of the junction unmatched. This CDR3 comprises 15 residues. CDR3 region: CASSDRTSGSHEQYF. The CDR3 DNA sequence: TGCGCCAGCAGTGATAGGACTAGCGGGAGCCACGAGCAGTACTTC.

This chain joins TRBV13 and TRBJ2-3; the match to TRBD2 covers 9 bases. Germline trimming cut 8 bases from V and 4 bases from J; bases unmatched to any gene: 10. The CDR3 sequence is 15 residues long. CDR1 is PRHDT and CDR2 is FYEKMQ in the germline V gene (reference sequence). Here the CDR3 reads CASGIAGEVADTQYF. The CDR3 DNA reads TGTGCCAGCGGAATAGCGGGAGAAGTGGCAGATACGCAGTATTTT. Together with reference TRBV13 and TRBJ2-3, the CDR3 gives the full variable domain: AAGVIQSPRHLIKEKRETATLKCYPIPRHDTVYWYQQGPGQDPQFLISFYEKMQSDKGSIPDRFSAQQFSDYHSELNMSSLELGDSALYFCASGIAGEVADTQYFGPGTRLTVL.

The chain recombines TRBV7-9 with TRBJ2-1; 8 nucleotides match TRBD2. CDR3 length: 15 amino acids. Germline-derived CDR1 and CDR2 are SEHNR and FQNEAQ (reference sequence). Germline trimming cut 6 bases from V and 8 bases from J; bases unmatched to any gene: 12. The CDR3 reads CASSYSRGGLDEQFF. The CDR3 bases are TGTGCCAGCAGTTACAGCCGGGGGGGGCTGGATGAGCAGTTCTTC.

The V call is TRBV6-5, the J call TRBJ1-6; D uncertain. V gave up 8 bases and J gave up 7 bases, with 12 bases separating them. The CDR3 spans 13 residues. CDR1 and CDR2 (germline): MNHEY, SVGAGI. This CDR3 reads CASGSILNSPLHF. CDR3 sequence (DNA): TGTGCCAGCGGGAGTATTTTAAATTCACCCCTCCACTTT.

V gene TRBV19 combines with J gene TRBJ1-2, with TRBD1 identical over 8 bases. Germline V lookup: CDR1 LNHDA, CDR2 SQIVND (reference sequence). V shed 3 bases and J 2 bases; nucleotides not matched to a gene: 8. The CDR3 has 16 amino acids. CDR3 DNA sequence: TGTGCCAGTAGTATTTTCCCGGACAGGGAGAACTATGGCTACACCTTC. Amino acid sequence: CASSIFPDRENYGYTF.

The chain links TRBV24-1 to TRBJ2-3; D gene unclear. Germline-derived CDR1 and CDR2 are KGHDR and SFDVKD. The CDR3 contains 13 residues. V lost 3 bases and J lost 4, with 7 bases in between. The CDR3 reads CATSDLRSDTQYF. CDR3 nucleotides: TGTGCCACCAGTGATCTACGCTCAGATACGCAGTATTTT.

The chain is built from TRBV5-5 and TRBJ1-1, with D hard to call. This CDR3 region has 11 residues. The germline CDR1 and CDR2 sequences are SGHKS and YYEKEE (reference sequence). The ends were cut back, 0 bases at V and 7 bases at J, with 4 bases in the middle. DNA for the CDR3: TGTGCCAGCAGCTTGGAACTTGAAGCTTTCTTT. It codes for CASSLELEAFF.

The rearrangement joins TRBV27 to TRBJ2-6; D not resolved. CDR3 size: 17 residues. Per the germline V gene, CDR1 is MNHEY and CDR2 is SMNVEV (reference sequence). The ends were cut back, 8 bases at V and 1 base at J, with 18 bases in the middle. CDR3 residues: CASSKSSPRSGANVLTF. In DNA, the CDR3 is TGTGCCAGCTCCAAATCTTCCCCACGGTCTGGGGCCAACGTCCTGACTTTC.

V is TRBV3-1 (or the pseudogene TRBV3-2) and J is TRBJ2-5; maybe TRBD2 (5 bases). The V gene lost 1 base and the J gene lost 7 bases, with 16 bases spanning the gap. This CDR3 has 15 residues. CDR1 LGHDT and CDR2 YNNKEL come from the germline V gene (reference sequence). The CDR3 loop reads CASSQVGKALGTQYF. The DNA of the CDR3 is TGTGCCAGCAGCCAAGTCGGGAAGGCGCTAGGGACCCAGTACTTC.

This chain connects TRBV7-9 to TRBJ2-5; the match to TRBD2 covers 7 bases. This CDR3 has 14 residues. Germline loops: CDR1 SEHNR, CDR2 FQNEAQ (reference sequence). J gave up 5 bases and V 5 bases, and 8 bases lay outside the gene matches. The CDR3 region is CASSPGWRGETQYF. The CDR3 nucleotides are TGTGCCAGCAGCCCCGGCTGGCGGGGGGAGACCCAGTACTTC. The full variable domain, completed using reference TRBV7-9 and TRBJ2-5, is DTGVSQNPRHKITKRGQNVTFRCDPISEHNRLYWYRQTLGQGPEFLTYFQNEAQLEKSRLLSDRFSAERPKGSFSTLEIQRTEQGDSAMYLCASSPGWRGETQYFGPGTRLLVL.

The CDR3 region is CASSGTGFSYNEQFF. CDR3 in DNA: TGTGCCAGCAGCGGCACAGGGTTTTCCTACAATGAGCAGTTCTTC. The gene calls are TRBV5-4 and TRBJ2-1, with a weak D call TRBD1 (6 bases). The CDR3 sequence is 15 residues long. Germline lookup yields CDR1 SGHNT and CDR2 YYREEE (reference sequence). Trimming shortened V by 4 bases and J by 1 base, and 12 bases separated the two germline ends.

The CDR3 DNA reads TGTGCCAGCAGCTTGGGCGGGGGGTTGAATGAGCAGTTCTTC. Its protein is CASSLGGGLNEQFF. V is TRBV5-4 and J is TRBJ2-1, with TRBD2 matching 8 bases. This CDR3 contains 14 residues. The V gene's germline CDR1 is SGHNT and CDR2 YYREEE (reference sequence). V shed 0 bases and J 7 bases; nucleotides not matched to a gene: 3.

The sample holds one count of this clone. The chain recombines TRBV30 with TRBJ1-6; D is unresolved. The germline V gene encodes CDR1 GTSNPN and CDR2 SVGIG (reference sequence). V dropped 1 base and J dropped 8 bases, with 18 bases sitting between them. This CDR3 spans 16 amino acids. The CDR3 sequence: CAWSDLGRASYSPLHF. The CDR3 nucleotides are TGTGCCTGGAGTGACCTGGGGAGGGCTTCCTATTCACCCCTCCACTTT.

The J gene is TRBJ1-1, the V gene TRBV12-5; maybe TRBD1 (6 bases). The CDR3 covers 19 residues. Germline lookup yields CDR1 LGHNT and CDR2 FRNRAP. Deletions cut 3 bases from V and 5 bases from J, with 28 bases between. The CDR3 region is CASGFVRTGKPVGDTEAFF. CDR3 nucleotide sequence: TGTGCTAGTGGTTTTGTCCGAACAGGGAAACCAGTTGGAGATACTGAAGCTTTCTTT.

Only one count was recorded for this clone. The chain links TRBV24-1 to TRBJ1-2; TRBD1 aligns across 11 bases. From germline, CDR1 is KGHDR and CDR2 SFDVKD. The CDR3 has 16 residues. V trimming: 4 bases; J trimming: 8 bases; junction bases outside the gene matches: 11. CDR3 DNA sequence: TGTGCCACCAGTGACCACAGGGGACAGGGGGGTAGGGGCTACACCTTC. It yields the protein CATSDHRGQGGRGYTF.

The gene calls are TRBV18 and TRBJ2-4; possibly TRBD2 for D (7 bases). From germline, CDR1 is KGHSH and CDR2 LQKENI. The CDR3 has 17 residues. The V end lost 5 bases, the J end lost 1 base, and 18 bases lay between the germline ends. The CDR3, as DNA: TGTGCCAGCTCATCCCCCGGGGGGCGAGGGGCCAAAAACATTCAGTACTTC. Translating it yields CASSSPGGRGAKNIQYF.

This rearrangement joins TRBV9 to TRBJ1-5; D not certain. This CDR3 is built from 15 residues. In germline, CDR1 is SGDLS, CDR2 YYNGEE. Between the trimmed V and J ends, which lost 0 bases and 0 bases, there was a span of 7 bases. The CDR3 loop reads CASSVGGYSNQPQHF. The CDR3 DNA reads TGTGCCAGCAGCGTAGGAGGGTATAGCAATCAGCCCCAGCATTTT.

V usage is TRBV11-2 and J usage is TRBJ1-1; D unresolved. From germline, CDR1 is SGHAT and CDR2 FQNNGV. V dropped 2 bases and J dropped 4 bases, with 5 bases sitting between them. This CDR3 is built from 12 residues. The CDR3 sequence is CASSLLGTEAFF. The CDR3 DNA reads TGTGCCAGCAGCTTACTCGGCACTGAAGCTTTCTTT. The entire variable domain, with the rest obtained from reference TRBV11-2 and TRBJ1-1, is as follows: EAGVAQSPRYKIIEKRQSVAFWCNPISGHATLYWYQQILGQGPKLLIQFQNNGVVDDSQLPKDRFSAERLKGVDSTLKIQPAKLEDSAVYLCASSLLGTEAFFGQGTRLTVV.

The CDR3 DNA reads as TGTGCCAGCAGTTACGGGGGGATAGGCAATCAGCCCCAGCATTTT. This translates into CASSYGGIGNQPQHF. The chain is built from TRBV6-2 or TRBV6-3 and TRBJ1-5; D is perhaps TRBD1 (5 bases). Germline values: CDR1 MNHEY, CDR2 SVGEGT. This CDR3 comprises 15 residues. V dropped 2 bases and J dropped 2 bases, with 10 bases sitting between them.

The V call is TRBV9, the J call TRBJ1-4; unclear D gene. The V and J ends lost 4 bases and 7 bases respectively, with 8 bases between them. This CDR3 is built from 12 residues. Germline CDR1 SGDLS, CDR2 YYNGEE. The CDR3 here is CASSKRGEKLFF. CDR3 coding DNA: TGTGCCAGCAGCAAAAGAGGTGAAAAACTGTTTTTT. The full variable domain, its missing parts supplied by reference TRBV9 and TRBJ1-4, is DSGVTQTPKHLITATGQRVTLRCSPRSGDLSVYWYQQSLDQGLQFLIQYYNGEERAKGNILERFSAQQFPDLHSELNLSSLELGDSALYFCASSKRGEKLFFGSGTQLSVL.

The J gene is TRBJ1-5, the V gene TRBV27, with 9 bases identical to TRBD1. This CDR3 comprises 15 residues. Germline-derived CDR1 and CDR2 are MNHEY and SMNVEV (reference sequence). Trimming at V came to 6 bases and at J to 4 bases, leaving 7 bases not matched to a gene. The CDR3 bases are TGTGCCAGCAGGCCCGGACAGGGGAGGAATCAGCCCCAGCATTTT. It codes for CASRPGQGRNQPQHF.